Following are 20 T cell receptor beta chains from one sample sequenced in a study of cytomegalovirus exposure and HLA in healthy donors. Vbeta (60) and Jbeta (13) primers were used in the PCR. The table came from immunoSEQ multiplex PCR; TCRdb's copy has only in-frame clones and leaves some out. The table has some 100,000 clones, about 85% seen once; the top ten hold 1.2%. Sequenced sample: PBMCs. These receptors were collected from a girl aged 2 to 10 in good health and CMV-seropositive.

The V gene is TRBV10-3, the J gene TRBJ2-5, with TRBD2 matching over 8 bases. There are 13 residues in the CDR3. Germline values: CDR1 ENHRY, CDR2 SYGVKD. V dropped 8 bases and J dropped 7; count of bases not matched to a gene: 9. CDR3 bases: TGTGCCATCCAAGCATTCCGGGAGGGGACCCAGTACTTC. Translation gives CAIQAFREGTQYF.

The V and J genes are TRBV28 and TRBJ2-1; 8 positions match TRBD1. The CDR3 totals 15 residues. The germline CDR1 and CDR2 sequences are MDHEN and SYDVKM. Trimming took 6 bases from V and 0 from J; bases not matched to a gene: 4. The CDR3 reads CASSRGQGSYNEQFF. The DNA for the CDR3 is TGTGCCAGCAGCCGAGGACAGGGCTCCTACAATGAGCAGTTCTTC.

The chain carries TRBV4-3 and TRBJ2-3; D may be TRBD1 (6 bases). V lost 4 bases, J lost 0 bases, and 14 bases lay in between. Germline CDR1 LGHNA, CDR2 YSLEER. This CDR3 has 16 residues. The CDR3 DNA is TGCGCCAGCAGCCGCTGGACAGAGTCTAGCACAGATACGCAGTATTTT. Translated: CASSRWTESSTDTQYF.

The chain couples TRBV10-3 to TRBJ1-1, with a weak D call TRBD1 (5 bases). The CDR3 runs to 16 residues. Germline V gene sequence: CDR1 ENHRY, CDR2 SYGVKD. The V and J ends lost 0 bases and 1 base respectively, with 12 bases between them. CDR3 DNA: TGTGCCATCAGTGAGTCGACGGGGAGGGGGAACACTGAAGCTTTCTTT. Translation: CAISESTGRGNTEAFF.

This clone was counted between two and nine times. The DNA for the CDR3 is TGTGCCAGCAGCTTGGGGACGACAGAATACTATGGCTACACCTTC. It encodes CASSLGTTEYYGYTF. The V and J genes are TRBV5-4 and TRBJ1-2, with D maybe TRBD1 (5 bases). The length of the CDR3 is 15 residues. Looked up from germline, CDR1 is SGHNT and CDR2 is YYREEE (reference sequence). V shed 0 bases and J shed 3 bases, with 12 bases lying between them.

The chain combines TRBV14 with TRBJ2-5, with TRBD1 matching over 10 bases. The germline CDR1 and CDR2 sequences are SGHDN and FVKESK. The CDR3 covers 15 residues. V lost 1 base and J lost 6; bases outside the gene matches: 5. The CDR3 is CASSQGQGALKTQYF. CDR3 coding DNA: TGTGCCAGCAGCCAAGGACAGGGGGCTTTGAAGACCCAGTACTTC.

This sequence joins TRBV10-3 and TRBJ2-5, with 10 nucleotides matching TRBD2. Per germline, CDR1 ENHRY and CDR2 SYGVKD. The CDR3 consists of 14 residues. The J segment lost 5 bases and the V segment lost 6 bases, leaving 6 bases of the junction unmatched. Here the CDR3 reads CAISLAGAGETQYF. In DNA, the CDR3 is TGTGCCATCAGCCTAGCGGGAGCGGGGGAGACCCAGTACTTC.

This clone was counted a few times. This sequence joins TRBV11-2 and TRBJ1-5; TRBD1 is a possible D gene (5 bases). V gave up 2 bases and J gave up 0 bases, with 8 bases separating them. Germline V lookup: CDR1 SGHAT, CDR2 FQNNGV. The length of the CDR3 is 15 residues. DNA for the CDR3: TGTGCCAGCAGCTTACAGGGTTATAGCAATCAGCCCCAGCATTTT. Residues: CASSLQGYSNQPQHF.

V is TRBV4-2 and J is TRBJ2-2; 7 nucleotides align to TRBD2. J lost 5 bases, V lost 4 bases, and 7 bases had no gene match. Germline V gene sequence: CDR1 LGHNA, CDR2 YNFKEQ. The CDR3 sequence is 15 residues long. CDR3 bases: TGTGCCAGCAGCCCCCGGCGGGAGAGTACCGGGGAGCTGTTTTTT. Its protein is CASSPRRESTGELFF.

The rearrangement links TRBV6-1 to TRBJ2-3; no firm D call. The germline V gene encodes CDR1 MNHNS and CDR2 SASEGT. Trimming took 5 bases from V and 9 from J, leaving 9 bases between them. The CDR3 length is 11 residues. Here the CDR3 DNA reads TGTGCCAGCAGTTCCCAGGTGACGCAGTATTTT. Its translation: CASSSQVTQYF.

The genes are TRBV30 and TRBJ1-2; TRBD1 agrees at 8 bases. The CDR3 consists of 12 residues. J gave up 8 bases and V 3 bases, and 5 bases lay outside the gene matches. Per germline, CDR1 GTSNPN and CDR2 SVGIG (reference sequence). In nucleotides, the CDR3 is TGTGCCTGGAGGTTACAGGGGGGCGGCTACACCTTC. Residues: CAWRLQGGGYTF.

A single count supports this clone. The rearrangement uses TRBV7-8 and TRBJ2-1; 14 nucleotides line up with TRBD2. The ends lost 0 bases at V and 8 bases at J; junction bases unmatched: 12. This CDR3 contains 19 residues. Germline values: CDR1 SGHVS, CDR2 FQNEAQ. The CDR3 DNA follows: TGTGCCAGCAGCTTAGCCCCCCGACTAGCGGGAGGGCCTTACGATGAGCAGTTCTTC. Its protein product is CASSLAPRLAGGPYDEQFF.

The rearrangement joins TRBV29-1 to TRBJ1-1; D call uncertain. The germline V gene encodes CDR1 SQVTM and CDR2 ANQGSEA. This CDR3 region has 14 residues. Trimming pared 3 bases from V and 0 bases from J, leaving 11 bases between. CDR3 DNA: TGCAGCGTTGACGGTCACGCTCTGAACACTGAAGCTTTCTTT. It codes for CSVDGHALNTEAFF.

This sequence joins TRBV9 and TRBJ2-3; 7 bases match TRBD1. CDR1 SGDLS and CDR2 YYNGEE come from the germline V gene. CDR3 length equals 14 residues. Losses at the gene ends were 3 bases for V and 2 bases for J; bases not matched to a gene: 3. CDR3 nucleotide sequence: TGTGCCAGCAGCGGGGACAGTGTCACAGATACGCAGTATTTT. This sequence encodes CASSGDSVTDTQYF. Together with reference TRBV9 and TRBJ2-3, the CDR3 gives the full variable domain: DSGVTQTPKHLITATGQRVTLRCSPRSGDLSVYWYQQSLDQGLQFLIQYYNGEERAKGNILERFSAQQFPDLHSELNLSSLELGDSALYFCASSGDSVTDTQYFGPGTRLTVL.

This chain uses TRBV9 with TRBJ1-1, with D perhaps TRBD1 (6 bases). V was cut by 1 base and J by 3 bases, with 13 bases left in between. CDR1 is SGDLS and CDR2 is YYNGEE in the germline V gene. The CDR3 covers 15 residues. The CDR3 DNA sequence: TGTGCCAGCAGCGTATCCGCGGGGGGCCACACTGAAGCTTTCTTT. The encoded protein is CASSVSAGGHTEAFF.

The rearrangement links TRBV2 to TRBJ1-3; 8 bases map to TRBD1. Trimming cost V 6 bases and J 2 bases; bases outside gene matches: 3. The V gene's germline CDR1 is SNHLY and CDR2 FYNNEI. The CDR3 is 14 amino acids. The CDR3 DNA reads as TGTGCCAGCAGAGAACAGGGGGCTGGAAACACCATATATTTT. Protein: CASREQGAGNTIYF. The whole variable domain, filled in from reference TRBV2 and TRBJ1-3, reads EPEVTQTPSHQVTQMGQEVILRCVPISNHLYFYWYRQILGQKVEFLVSFYNNEISEKSEIFDDQFSVERPDGSNFTLKIRSTKLEDSAMYFCASREQGAGNTIYFGEGSWLTVV.

The chain uses TRBV27 and TRBJ1-4; D unresolved. V lost 5 bases and J lost 1, with 8 bases in between. Germline assignment: CDR1 MNHEY and CDR2 SMNVEV (reference sequence). The CDR3 contains 14 residues. For the CDR3, the DNA is TGTGCCAGCAGTCGACGGGGAACTAATGAAAAACTGTTTTTT. Protein product: CASSRRGTNEKLFF.

The chain has TRBV5-1 and TRBJ2-2; 7 bases match TRBD1. V shed 5 bases and J 0 bases; nucleotides not matched to a gene: 4. Germline V lookup: CDR1 SGHRS, CDR2 YFSETQ. The CDR3 runs 15 residues. CDR3 residues: CASSRQGSNTGELFF. CDR3 coding DNA: TGCGCCAGCAGTCGACAGGGATCGAACACCGGGGAGCTGTTTTTT.

The chain has TRBV11-2 and TRBJ2-5; the match to TRBD2 covers 10 bases. The CDR3 totals 16 residues. V dropped 5 bases and J dropped 2; count of bases not matched to a gene: 8. CDR1 is SGHAT and CDR2 is FQNNGV in the germline V gene. CDR3 nucleotides: TGTGCCAGCAGCACCGGACTAGCGGTTCGGCAAGAGACCCAGTACTTC. Translation: CASSTGLAVRQETQYF.

CDR3 coding DNA: TGCGCCAGCAGTACAGGGGATTCCTACGAGCAGTACTTC. Translated: CASSTGDSYEQYF. The genes are TRBV5-1 and TRBJ2-7, with TRBD1 matching 7 bases. The germline CDR1 and CDR2 sequences are SGHRS and YFSETQ. CDR3 length: 13 amino acids. The ends lost 5 bases at V and 1 base at J; junction bases unmatched: 3.